The text below deals with one TCR beta chain. Germline-derived CDR1 and CDR2 are SGHRS and YFSETQ. V lost 2 bases, J lost 4 bases, and 11 bases lay in between. The CDR3 extends over 14 amino acids. This specimen comes from a study of control samples from healthy donors and cancer patients. TCRdb's copy holds only in-frame clones and misses some; the assay was immunoSEQ multiplex PCR. The sample lists about 250,000 clones, roughly four fifths occurring once. The receptor comes from a woman aged 55 to 70 with lung cancer. The sequencing input was PBMCs. The chain recombines TRBV5-1 with TRBJ2-3; no definite D call. Here the CDR3 reads CASSLISEADTQYF. The CDR3 DNA sequence: TGCGCCAGCAGCTTAATCAGCGAGGCAGATACGCAGTATTTT. Based on the CDR3 plus reference TRBV5-1 and TRBJ2-3, the full variable domain is KAGVTQTPRYLIKTRGQQVTLSCSPISGHRSVSWYQQTPGQGLQFLFEYFSETQRNKGNFPGRFSGRQFSNSRSEMNVSTLELGDSALYLCASSLISEADTQYFGPGTRLTVL.